This T cell receptor (beta chain) was profiled in a study of cytomegalovirus exposure and HLA in healthy donors. The wider study: Drawn from HLA-typed donors, some 80 million unique TCRs were held in an early data release.

In regard to this clone: Its antigen is currently unknown.

PCR involved 60 Vbeta and 13 Jbeta primers. Original data processing: Per a later analysis, the number of unique TCR beta chains was about 80 million, of which 9 million to 12 million were shared. TCRdb's table, derived via immunoSEQ multiplex PCR, lists solely in-frame clones and lacks some. That table furnishes V, J and clone size, whereas the DNA furnished D and trimming. The sample lists 150,000 to 200,000 clones; 70% to 80% were seen once. Points from the study as a whole: Equally common other TCR beta chains were less clonally expanded than HLA-associated ones, a later analysis found. Sequencing depth across donors, presence/absence analyses assumed, was roughly uniform.

Germline CDR1 SEHNR, CDR2 FQNEAQ (reference sequence). The CDR3 length is 13 residues. J gave up 6 bases and V 1 base, and 2 bases lay outside the gene matches. The source of this sequence is a man between 18 and 29 years old in good health and CMV-seronegative. The chain combines TRBV7-9 with TRBJ1-2; 7 bases agree with TRBD1. Sample: PBMCs. The CDR3 is CASSLDRGDGYTF. The CDR3 DNA sequence: TGTGCCAGCAGCTTAGACAGGGGAGATGGCTACACCTTC.